A single sample gave rise to the 12 T cell receptor beta chains below, sequenced in a study of CD8 T cells in Susac syndrome. When the RNA was reverse transcribed, random hexamers were used with an input of roughly 0.45 to 1 ug. MiXCR, applied by TCRdb to the immunoSEQ multiplex PCR reads, yields one record per CDR3 protein. The sample lists over 150,000 distinct CDR3 sequences, 85% to 95% occurring once. The sequencing input was CD4+ T cells from PBMCs. The receptors derive from a human donor with multiple sclerosis.

The chain links TRBV20-1 to TRBJ1-2; 7 nucleotides agree with TRBD1. The V gene's germline CDR1 is DFQATT and CDR2 SNEGSKA (reference sequence). This CDR3 contains 12 residues. The J segment lost 8 bases and the V segment lost 4 bases, leaving 7 bases of the junction unmatched. Here the CDR3 reads CSAKGQERGYTF. The CDR3 DNA follows: TGCAGTGCTAAAGGACAGGAACGGGGCTACACCTTC.

This chain joins TRBV18 and TRBJ2-1, with 8 positions matching TRBD1. This CDR3 region has 16 residues. V lost 3 bases, J lost 9 bases, and 13 bases stayed unmatched. From germline, CDR1 is KGHSH and CDR2 LQKENI. CDR3 nucleotides: TGTGCCAGCTCACCCGGACAGGGCACACGGAACAGTGAGCAGTTCTTC. Its translation is CASSPGQGTRNSEQFF.

This clonotype was seen once. This chain connects TRBV3-1 to TRBJ2-4, with D tentatively TRBD2 (6 bases). V lost 8 bases to trimming and J lost 6 bases, with 17 bases between them. The CDR3 totals 14 residues. Germline V gene lookup returns CDR1 LGHDT and CDR2 YNNKEL (reference sequence). DNA for the CDR3: TGTGCCAGCGGCCCGACCCAGGAGGGAAACATTCAGTACTTC. Its translation is CASGPTQEGNIQYF.

This chain joins TRBV28 and TRBJ1-5, with 11 positions matching TRBD1. The V gene's germline CDR1 is MDHEN and CDR2 SYDVKM. The CDR3 spans 16 residues. The V gene end was trimmed by 6 bases and the J gene end by 1 base; junction bases not matched to a gene: 5. The DNA of the CDR3 is TGTGCCAGCAGACCTGGGACAGGGGGGAGCAATCAGCCCCAGCATTTT. The encoded protein is CASRPGTGGSNQPQHF.

This clonotype was recorded a few times. V usage is TRBV30 and J usage is TRBJ2-1, with D perhaps matching TRBD1 or TRBD2 (5 bases each). This CDR3 region has 11 residues. Germline V gives CDR1 GTSNPN, CDR2 SVGIG (reference sequence). The ends were cut back, 3 bases at V and 13 bases at J, with 13 bases in the middle. The CDR3 reads CAWSLGDDQFF. CDR3 DNA sequence: TGTGCCTGGAGCCTAGGGGACGATCAGTTCTTC.

This clonotype showed up just once. This chain joins TRBV30 and TRBJ1-2, with 11 bases fitting TRBD1. Germline V lookup: CDR1 GTSNPN, CDR2 SVGIG (reference sequence). The CDR3 loop spans 16 amino acids. After removal of 1 base from V and 3 bases from J, the junction contained 7 bases not matched to a gene. The CDR3 DNA reads as TGTGCCTGGAGTGGTCATCCGGGACAGGGGGACTATGGCTACACCTTC. It specifies CAWSGHPGQGDYGYTF.

This rearrangement joins TRBV11-3 to TRBJ2-2; maybe TRBD1 (6 bases). The germline gives CDR1 SGHNT, CDR2 YENEEA. The CDR3 extends over 16 amino acids. V was cut by 3 bases and J by 7 bases, with 18 bases left in between. The DNA for the CDR3 is TGTGCCAGCAGCTTGGGTGACAGGTCACCCGGCGGGGAGCTGTTTTTT. It codes for CASSLGDRSPGGELFF.

The rearrangement links TRBV28 to TRBJ1-1; 9 bases are shared with TRBD1. The ends lost 8 bases at V and 8 bases at J; junction bases unmatched: 18. The CDR3 spans 16 residues. Germline V gene lookup returns CDR1 MDHEN and CDR2 SYDVKM. The CDR3 DNA sequence: TGTGCCAGCCGACCGAGGGACAGGGAATTATTTGGGGAAGCTTTCTTT. Translated: CASRPRDRELFGEAFF.

This clonotype has only a few counts. The V and J genes are TRBV4-3 and TRBJ1-3; D call uncertain. V shed 4 bases and J shed 1 base, with 8 bases lying between them. The germline gives CDR1 LGHNA, CDR2 YSLEER. The CDR3 loop spans 14 amino acids. DNA for the CDR3: TGCGCCAGCAGCCTTGGAGGGTCTGGAAACACCATATATTTT. Residues: CASSLGGSGNTIYF.

The rearrangement links TRBV9 to TRBJ1-2, with 11 bases lining up with TRBD1. The J segment lost 3 bases and the V segment lost 3 bases, leaving 1 base of the junction unmatched. Per the germline V gene, CDR1 is SGDLS and CDR2 is YYNGEE. This CDR3 contains 14 residues. CDR3 in amino acids: CASSAGQGDYGYTF. The CDR3 nucleotides read TGTGCCAGCAGCGCGGGACAGGGGGACTATGGCTACACCTTC.

J is TRBJ2-2 and V is TRBV25-1, with TRBD2 identical over 8 bases. V lost 8 bases, J lost 5 bases, and 13 bases stayed unmatched. Germline V gives CDR1 MGHDK, CDR2 SYGVNS. This CDR3 spans 16 amino acids. CDR3 residues: CASSGLARAGTGELFF. CDR3 DNA sequence: TGTGCCAGCTCCGGACTAGCCAGGGCCGGGACCGGGGAGCTGTTTTTT. The full variable domain, completed using reference TRBV25-1 and TRBJ2-2, is EADIYQTPRYLVIGTGKKITLECSQTMGHDKMYWYQQDPGMELHLIHYSYGVNSTEKGDLSSESTVSRIRTEHFPLTLESARPSHTSQYLCASSGLARAGTGELFFGEGSRLTVL.

As DNA, the CDR3 is TGTGCCAGCAGCTTAGTTAGGCCTAGCGGGGCCTACGAGCAGTACTTC. The encoded protein is CASSLVRPSGAYEQYF. This rearrangement joins TRBV11-2 to TRBJ2-7, with 9 bases lining up with TRBD2. The germline gives CDR1 SGHAT, CDR2 FQNNGV. The CDR3 loop spans 16 amino acids. With 1 base clipped from V and 2 bases from J, the junction kept 6 bases outside the gene matches.